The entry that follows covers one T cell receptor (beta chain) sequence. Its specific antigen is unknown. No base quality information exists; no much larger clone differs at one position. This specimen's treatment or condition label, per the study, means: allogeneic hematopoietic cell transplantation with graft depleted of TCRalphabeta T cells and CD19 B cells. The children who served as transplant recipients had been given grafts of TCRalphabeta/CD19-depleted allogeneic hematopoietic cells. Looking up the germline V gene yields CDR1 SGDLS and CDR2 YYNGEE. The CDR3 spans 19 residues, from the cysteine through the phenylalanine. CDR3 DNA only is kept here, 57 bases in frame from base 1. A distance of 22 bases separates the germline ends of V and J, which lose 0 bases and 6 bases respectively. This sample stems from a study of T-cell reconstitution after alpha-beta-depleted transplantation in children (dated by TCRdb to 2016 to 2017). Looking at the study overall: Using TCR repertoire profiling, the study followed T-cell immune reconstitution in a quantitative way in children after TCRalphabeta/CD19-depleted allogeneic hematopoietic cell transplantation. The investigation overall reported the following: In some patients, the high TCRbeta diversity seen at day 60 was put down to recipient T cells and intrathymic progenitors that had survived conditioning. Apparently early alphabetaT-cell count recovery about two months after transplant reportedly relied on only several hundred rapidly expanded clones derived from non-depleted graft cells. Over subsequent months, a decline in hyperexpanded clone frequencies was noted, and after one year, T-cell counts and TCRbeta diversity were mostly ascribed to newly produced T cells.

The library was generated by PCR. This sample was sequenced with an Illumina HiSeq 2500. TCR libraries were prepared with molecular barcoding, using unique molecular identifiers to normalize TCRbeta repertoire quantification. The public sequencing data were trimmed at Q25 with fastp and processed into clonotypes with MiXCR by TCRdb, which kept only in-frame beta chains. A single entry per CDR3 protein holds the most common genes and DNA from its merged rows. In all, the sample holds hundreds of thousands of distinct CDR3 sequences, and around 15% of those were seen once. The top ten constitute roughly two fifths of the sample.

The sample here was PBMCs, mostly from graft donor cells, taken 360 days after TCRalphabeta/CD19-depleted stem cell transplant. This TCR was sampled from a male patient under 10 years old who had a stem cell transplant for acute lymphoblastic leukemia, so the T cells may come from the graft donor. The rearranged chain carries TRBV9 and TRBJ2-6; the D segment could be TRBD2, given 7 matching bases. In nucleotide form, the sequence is TGTGCCAGCAGCGTAGCCCTCGTAGGAGGGGGGGGCCAGGCCAACGTCCTGACTTTC. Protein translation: CASSVALVGGGGQANVLTF.